This T cell receptor (beta chain) was recorded in a study of shared clonotypes between healthy human individuals (dated by TCRdb to 2018 to 2021). The study in broad terms: The cohort comprised a couple of women and a few men aged 18 to 49 years. Leukapheresis yielded between about 0.85 and 9 billion PBMCs per donor. To increase sequencing depth and limit assay-specific biases, different laboratories used diverse techniques to prepare libraries and sequence TCR repertoires. For each donor, CD4 naive and CD4 memory were each run on three plates, CD8 naive on two plates, and CD8 memory on one plate. To estimate repertoire size and how much clonotypes are shared between individuals, the study performed deep sequencing of blood TCR repertoires from about five healthy adults.

TCR CDR3 regions were amplified from genomic DNA by multiplex PCR using the deep immunoSEQ assay. Extracted genomic DNA from each cell subset was distributed evenly across all wells of several immunoSEQ 96-well plates, and each plate was treated as a replicate. For sorted subsets, each replicate PCR was loaded with about 200 ng genomic DNA, equivalent to 30,000 or so T cell genomes. Purified libraries were quantified with a Qubit 3.0 fluorometer, sized on a Bioanalyzer 2100, and re-quantified with the KAPA Library Quantification kit. Every immunoSEQ 96-well plate was sequenced on a separate single-read 150-cycle Illumina NextSeq 550 flow cell. Turning to the authors' computational methods: Because the immunoSEQ output included only junctional sequences and no quality scores, the filtering could not be the same as the filtering used for full-length reads. To assign V/J genes and CDR3, sequences were annotated using PyIR, a Python wrapper for IgBLAST v1.9, with IMGT germline references. Reads with weak V/J assignments (E-value above 1e-6), missing CDR3, stop codons, out-of-frame junctions, or ambiguous translated residues were removed. A V3J clonotype was defined by an identical inferred V gene, J gene, and CDR3 amino acid sequence. The percentage overlap between two repertoires was calculated by dividing the number of shared unique clonotypes by the size of the smaller repertoire. Richness of each repertoire was evaluated using RTK rarefaction, the Chao1 estimator, and Recon v2.1 estimates of unobserved clonotypes. Generation probabilities for all TCRbeta clonotypes obtained by the gDNA method from a handful of donors were computed using OLGA. The source is immuneACCESS, and TCRdb retained only in-frame sequences with V and J called. Part of the clones is not carried over; for the studies checked, unresolved V genes explain less than half of this, and the remainder is unexplained. V, J and clone size derive from that table, while D and trimming were established from the DNA sequence. A total of 950,000 to 1,100,000 clones appear in this sample, about 76% of them only once. The top ten clones comprise around 1.5% of the sample.

The donors were healthy, HIV-negative adults with no recently reported acute infections or vaccinations. Only Caucasian adults living in Nashville, Tennessee, USA were represented among the donors. CD4+ T cells were enriched by magnetic negative selection, after which naive cells were positively selected on CD45RA and the negative fraction was taken as the memory subset. After blood collection by leukapheresis, PBMCs were isolated using Ficoll-Histopaque density gradient centrifugation and then cryopreserved in the vapor phase of liquid nitrogen. Analytical flow cytometry was used to check the purity and quantity of each magnetically sorted T cell population. Genomic DNA was isolated from each sorted fraction and quantified by UV absorbance on a Nanodrop 2000c. Results the study describes overall, beyond this receptor: The genetic and exposure-history diversity represented was limited by the small number of donors. Rarefaction of sorted-subset datasets indicated incomplete sequencing despite the large sequencing depth. Compared with non-shared clonotypes, clonotypes shared by all four sorted-subset donors had higher generation probabilities. Naive subsets generally had larger estimated clonotype richness than memory subsets did. Pairwise subsampling led to the expectation that sequencing depth would affect the degree of clonotype sharing among donors. Only blood was sampled, and tissue TCR repertoires likely differ from those in blood. Sharing across a handful of donors was observed for about 5% of naive CD4, over 3% of naive CD8, 2% to 2.5% of memory CD4, and roughly 0.4% of memory CD8 clonotypes.

In the germline V gene (reference sequence), CDR1 corresponds to WNHNN and CDR2 to SYGVQD. Germline trimming: 11 bases from V, 3 bases from J; junction bases outside gene matches: 7. Reading from cysteine to phenylalanine, the CDR3 counts 14 amino acids. Only CDR3 DNA is held: 42 bases, read in frame from base 1. Concerning this clone itself: It has no known antigen specificity. Per-base quality was not reported, and no clone a single base away is much larger than it.

Recombination connected TRBV10-1 to TRBJ1-6; 7 middle bases align to TRBD1. Specimen: memory CD4+ T cells sorted from blood. Interpreted using the paper, the cell subset or site label stands for: CD45RA-negative fraction. The TCR sequence derives from a man aged 18 to 29 in good health. Read as DNA, the sequence is TGCGCCTACCAGAGGACAGGCTATAATTCACCCCTCCACTTT. This sequence encodes CAYQRTGYNSPLHF.